The entry below describes one T cell receptor (beta chain). What it recognizes is unknown. The CDR3 loop spans 14 amino acids. This sample is part of a study of T cells expressing NK-cell markers. Study in general: CD3+CD56+NKG2C+, CD3+CD56+NKG2C- and CD3+CD56-NKG2C+ T cells, once sorted, supplied the TCR beta repertoires. Findings and caveats of the study: NKG2C+ dominant clonotype frequencies in six or seven donors were roughly 1.0-7.5% of CD8+ T cells.

Libraries used 5'RACE template switching adding universal primer site and UMIs. For each CDR3 protein, TCRdb gives one entry from its re-call of the 5' RACE reads, without DNA. The sample has over 350,000 distinct CDR3 sequences; the top ten hold 9.5% to 12%. The sequence came from a woman in her forties or fifties in good health. The chain joins TRBV12-3 or TRBV12-4 to TRBJ2-5; there is no DNA to check the TCRdb D call of TRBD2. Sequenced input: blood T cells: a sorted CD56 or NKG2C T cell subset, CD4+ or CD8+ T cells, or bulk PBMC T cells (not recorded which). CDR3 amino acids: CASTGAGLEETQYF.